This T cell receptor (beta chain) comes out of a study of blood T cells in healthy people across ages. Overall study context: Template switching recovered approximately one barcoded beta molecule for every two T cells.

Whole-study findings and limits: Unsorted PBMCs ruled out conclusive naive versus antigen-experienced comparison.

Comments on this clonotype: Its target is not known.

The second PCR ran about 6 to 11 cycles with a sample-barcoded 5' primer and J-beta primers. Carrying 12 random nucleotides, a template-switch adaptor labeled each individual cDNA molecule. Using its own MiXCR run on the 5' RACE reads, TCRdb lists one record per CDR3 protein. The table has 1.8 million or so distinct CDR3 sequences, around 42% seen once. The sequencing sample was made of blood. The sequence was obtained from a human donor in good health.

This CDR3 reads CASSRATRTADTQYF. The CDR3 DNA is TGCGCCAGCAGCCGAGCGACCCGGACTGCAGATACGCAGTATTTT. The V gene is TRBV4-3, the J gene TRBJ2-3; maybe TRBD2 (5 bases). Germline values: CDR1 LGHNA, CDR2 YSLEER. CDR3 length equals 15 residues. Trimming pared 4 bases from V and 4 bases from J, leaving 15 bases between.